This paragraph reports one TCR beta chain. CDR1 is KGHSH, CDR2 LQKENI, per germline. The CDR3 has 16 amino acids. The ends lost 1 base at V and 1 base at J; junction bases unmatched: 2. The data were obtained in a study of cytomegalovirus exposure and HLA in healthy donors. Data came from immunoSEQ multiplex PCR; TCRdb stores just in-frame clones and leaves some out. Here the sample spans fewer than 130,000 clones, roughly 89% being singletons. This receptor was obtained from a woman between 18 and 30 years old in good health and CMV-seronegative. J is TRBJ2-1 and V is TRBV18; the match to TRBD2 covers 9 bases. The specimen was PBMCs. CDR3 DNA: TGTGCCAGCTCACCACTAGCGGGAGTTTCCTACAATGAGCAGTTCTTC. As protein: CASSPLAGVSYNEQFF. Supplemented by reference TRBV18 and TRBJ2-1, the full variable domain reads NAGVMQNPRHLVRRRGQEARLRCSPMKGHSHVYWYRQLPEEGLKFMVYLQKENIIDESGMPKERFSAEFPKEGPSILRIQQVVRGDSAAYFCASSPLAGVSYNEQFFGPGTRLTVL.